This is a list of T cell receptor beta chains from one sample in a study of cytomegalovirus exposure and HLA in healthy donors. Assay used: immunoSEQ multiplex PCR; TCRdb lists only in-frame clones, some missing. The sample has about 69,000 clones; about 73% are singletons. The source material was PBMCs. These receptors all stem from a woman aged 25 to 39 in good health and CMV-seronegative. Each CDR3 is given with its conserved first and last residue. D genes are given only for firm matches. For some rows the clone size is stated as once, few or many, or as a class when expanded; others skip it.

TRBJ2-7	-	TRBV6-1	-	CASSAKEQYF	TGTGCCAGCAGTGCAAAAGAGCAGTACTTC
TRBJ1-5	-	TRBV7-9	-	CASSLDYQPQHF	TGTGCCAGCAGCTTAGACTATCAGCCCCAGCATTTT
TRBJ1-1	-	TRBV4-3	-	CASSQGHMNTEAFF	TGCGCCAGCAGCCAGGGACACATGAACACTGAAGCTTTCTTT
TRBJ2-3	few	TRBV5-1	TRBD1	CASSSYPAGQGTGTDTQYF	TGCGCCAGCAGCTCCTATCCCGCCGGACAGGGGACTGGCACAGATACGCAGTATTTT
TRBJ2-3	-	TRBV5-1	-	CASRGVAGLDTQYF	TGCGCCAGCAGGGGTGTGGCGGGGTTAGATACGCAGTATTTT
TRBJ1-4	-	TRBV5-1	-	CASSLASGALNPEKLFF	TGCGCCAGCAGCTTGGCCTCGGGTGCGCTAAACCCCGAAAAACTGTTTTTT
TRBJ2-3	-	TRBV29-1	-	CSVLQGDTQYF	TGCAGCGTTTTACAGGGAGATACGCAGTATTTT
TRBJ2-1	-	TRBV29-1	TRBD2	CSVEVGGSYNEQFF	TGCAGCGTTGAAGTGGGGGGGTCCTACAATGAGCAGTTCTTC
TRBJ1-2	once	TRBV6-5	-	CASRPGGANYGYTF	TGTGCCAGCAGGCCCGGGGGGGCTAACTATGGCTACACCTTC
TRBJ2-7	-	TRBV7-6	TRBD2	CASSLERGASYEQYF	TGTGCCAGCAGCCTAGAGCGGGGGGCCTCCTACGAGCAGTACTTC
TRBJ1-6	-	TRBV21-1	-	CASRKRTGVSPLHF	TGTGCCAGCAGGAAGAGGACAGGGGTTTCACCCCTCCACTTT
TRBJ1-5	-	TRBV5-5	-	CASSLGGYSNQPQHF	TGTGCCAGCAGCTTAGGGGGATATAGCAATCAGCCCCAGCATTTT
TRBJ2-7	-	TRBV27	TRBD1	CASSLQGTGDSEQYF	TGTGCCAGCAGTTTACAGGGGACAGGGGATTCCGAGCAGTACTTC
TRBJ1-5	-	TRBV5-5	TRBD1	CASSTFTGVWDQPQHF	TGTGCCAGCAGCACTTTTACAGGGGTCTGGGATCAGCCCCAGCATTTT
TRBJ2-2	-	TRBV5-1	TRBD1	CASSPGQGPSNTGELFF	TGCGCCAGCAGCCCTGGACAGGGACCCTCGAACACCGGGGAGCTGTTTTTT
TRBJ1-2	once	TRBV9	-	CASSVAGLGYGYTF	TGTGCCAGCAGCGTAGCCGGCCTAGGCTATGGCTACACCTTC
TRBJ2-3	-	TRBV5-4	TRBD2	CASSRTSGGHTQYF	TGTGCCAGCAGCCGTACTAGCGGGGGCCATACGCAGTATTTT
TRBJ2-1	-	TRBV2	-	CASSWLAKDEQFF	TGTGCCAGCTCTTGGCTAGCGAAAGATGAGCAGTTCTTC
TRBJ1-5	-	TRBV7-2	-	CASSLGQGFNQPQHF	TGTGCCAGCAGCTTGGGCCAGGGGTTCAATCAGCCCCAGCATTTT
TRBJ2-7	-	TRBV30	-	CAWSDPVRGYEQYF	TGTGCCTGGAGTGACCCCGTTCGGGGCTACGAGCAGTACTTC
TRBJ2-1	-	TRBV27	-	CASSSTENEQFF	TGTGCCAGCAGTTCGACAGAAAATGAGCAGTTCTTC
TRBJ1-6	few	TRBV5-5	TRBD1	CASSLWDRGLSPLHF	TGTGCCAGCAGCTTGTGGGACAGGGGGCTCTCACCCCTCCACTTT
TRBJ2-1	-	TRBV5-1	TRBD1	CASSSGQIYNEQFF	TGCGCCAGCAGCTCGGGACAGATCTACAATGAGCAGTTCTTC
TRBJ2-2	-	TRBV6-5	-	CASHRVLPAGELFF	TGTGCCAGCCATCGGGTCCTCCCCGCCGGGGAGCTGTTTTTT
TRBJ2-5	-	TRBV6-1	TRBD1	CASGTGGFETQYF	TGTGCCAGCGGGACAGGGGGATTTGAGACCCAGTACTTC